The entry below gives a single TCR beta chain sequence along with its context. This CDR3 is 19 amino acids long. Trimming took 0 bases from V and 1 from J; bases not matched to a gene: 14. The germline gives CDR1 LGHNA, CDR2 YSLEER. This entry is derived from a study of cytomegalovirus exposure and HLA in healthy donors. Libraries were prepared by immunoSEQ multiplex PCR; TCRdb keeps only in-frame clonotypes and omits some of them. The table has around 300,000 clones, just over 85% seen once. The sequence was collected from a woman between 18 and 30 years old in good health and CMV-seronegative. V gene TRBV4-3 combines with J gene TRBJ2-7; 8 positions agree with TRBD1. The sample comprised PBMCs. CDR3 region: CASSQEEFPGQGPSYEQYF. CDR3 coding DNA: TGCGCCAGCAGCCAAGAAGAATTTCCCGGACAGGGCCCTTCCTACGAGCAGTACTTC.